This T cell receptor beta chain was sequenced in a study of blood T cell repertoires in COVID-19. Overall study context: Sites across the United States, Italy and Spain contributed samples from acute and convalescent COVID-19. Nucleic acid was either cDNA or gDNA, and it came from T cells, B-cell-depleted T cells, or PBMCs.

CDR3 length equals 14 residues. V lost 3 bases to trimming and J lost 1 base, with 9 bases between them. Germline loops: CDR1 SEHNR, CDR2 FQNEAQ (reference sequence). The authors' processing: Reference gene primer amplification gave estimated nucleated cell counts. The protocol was immunoSEQ multiplex PCR, while the TCRdb copy is restricted to in-frame clones and leaves out a portion. The V and J calls and clone size were taken over from that table, and D and trimming were inferred from the DNA. Of a few hundred thousand clones listed, roughly nine tenths were seen once; the top ten hold around 2.1%.

The sequence was collected from a man over 45 with acute or convalescent COVID-19. Material: peripheral blood. V usage is TRBV7-9 and J usage is TRBJ1-2; no definite D call. The DNA of the CDR3 is TGTGCCAGCAGCTTGGAGGAAATTAACTATGGCTACACCTTC. Translated: CASSLEEINYGYTF.